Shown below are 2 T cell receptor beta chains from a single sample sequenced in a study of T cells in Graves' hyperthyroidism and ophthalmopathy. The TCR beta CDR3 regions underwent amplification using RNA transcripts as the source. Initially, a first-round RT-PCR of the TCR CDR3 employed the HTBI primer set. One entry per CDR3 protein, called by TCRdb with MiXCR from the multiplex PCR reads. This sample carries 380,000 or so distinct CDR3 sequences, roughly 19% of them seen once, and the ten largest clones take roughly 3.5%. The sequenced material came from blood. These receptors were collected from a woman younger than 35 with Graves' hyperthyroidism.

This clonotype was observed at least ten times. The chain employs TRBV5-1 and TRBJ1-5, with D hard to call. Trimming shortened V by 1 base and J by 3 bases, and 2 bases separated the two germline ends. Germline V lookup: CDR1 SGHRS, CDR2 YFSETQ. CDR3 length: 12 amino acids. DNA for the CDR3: TGCGCCAGCAGCTTGACCAATCAGCCCCAGCATTTT. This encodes CASSLTNQPQHF.

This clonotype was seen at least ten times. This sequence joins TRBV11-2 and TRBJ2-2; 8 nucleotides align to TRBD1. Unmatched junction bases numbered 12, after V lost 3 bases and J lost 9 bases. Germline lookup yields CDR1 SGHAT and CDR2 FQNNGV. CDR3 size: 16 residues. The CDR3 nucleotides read TGTGCCAGCAGCTTTTTCACCGGGACAGGTGCTCGGGAGCTGTTTTTT. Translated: CASSFFTGTGARELFF.